The rows below give T cell receptor beta chains drawn from one sample of a study of T-cell reconstitution after alpha-beta-depleted transplantation in children. A single record per CDR3 protein comes from TCRdb applying MiXCR to the PCR reads. This sample has around 200,000 distinct CDR3 sequences, with roughly a tenth found just once. The sequences come from PBMCs, collected before TCRalphabeta/CD19-depleted stem cell transplant. The receptors derive from a child younger than two with acute myeloid leukemia, due to receive a stem cell transplant. CDR3s include the opening cysteine and the closing phenylalanine or tryptophan. Fields, in order: D gene, J gene, clone size, V gene, CDR3 protein, CDR3 DNA. D genes are given only for firm matches. Rows may omit the clone size; those that give it use once, few, many or a size class.

d_call: .; j_call: TRBJ2-2; clone_size: many; v_call: TRBV5-5; cdr3_aa: CASSQLTSGHSTGELFF; cdr3_nt: TGTGCCAGCAGCCAACTTACCTCGGGACACAGCACCGGGGAGCTGTTTTTT
d_call: .; j_call: TRBJ2-6; clone_size: many; v_call: TRBV5-1; cdr3_aa: CASNGGGANVLTF; cdr3_nt: TGCGCCAGCAACGGGGGTGGGGCCAACGTCCTGACTTTC
d_call: TRBD2; j_call: TRBJ2-2; clone_size: medium-sized; v_call: TRBV7-2; cdr3_aa: CASSLASGTGELFF; cdr3_nt: TGTGCCAGCAGCTTGGCTAGCGGCACCGGGGAGCTGTTTTTT
d_call: .; j_call: TRBJ2-1; clone_size: many; v_call: TRBV6-2/TRBV6-3; cdr3_aa: CASSPGTYNEQFF; cdr3_nt: TGTGCCAGCAGTCCGGGGACTTACAATGAGCAGTTCTTC
d_call: .; j_call: TRBJ2-1; clone_size: many; v_call: TRBV7-8; cdr3_aa: CASSLAQGLTYNEQFF; cdr3_nt: TGTGCCAGCAGCTTGGCCCAAGGACTGACCTACAATGAGCAGTTCTTC
d_call: .; j_call: TRBJ2-2; clone_size: .; v_call: TRBV6-5; cdr3_aa: CASSYSSGSTNTGELFF; cdr3_nt: TGTGCCAGCAGTTACTCATCCGGGAGTACGAACACCGGGGAGCTGTTTTTT
d_call: .; j_call: TRBJ2-1; clone_size: .; v_call: TRBV27; cdr3_aa: CATVLGTYNEQFF; cdr3_nt: TGTGCCACCGTACTGGGGACCTACAATGAGCAGTTCTTC
d_call: .; j_call: TRBJ2-3; clone_size: many; v_call: TRBV7-6; cdr3_aa: CASSLVPRSGTDTQYF; cdr3_nt: TGTGCCAGCAGCTTAGTCCCTAGGAGCGGTACAGATACGCAGTATTTT
d_call: TRBD1; j_call: TRBJ1-1; clone_size: few; v_call: TRBV5-5; cdr3_aa: CASSLAGQGHTFF; cdr3_nt: TGTGCCAGCAGCTTGGCGGGACAGGGCCATACTTTCTTT
d_call: .; j_call: TRBJ1-1; clone_size: many; v_call: TRBV19; cdr3_aa: CASSVQQVSGTEAFF; cdr3_nt: TGTGCCAGTAGTGTTCAACAGGTGTCCGGAACTGAAGCTTTCTTT
d_call: .; j_call: TRBJ2-1; clone_size: .; v_call: TRBV7-9; cdr3_aa: CASSSGLLEQFF; cdr3_nt: TGTGCCAGCAGCTCGGGATTGCTTGAGCAGTTCTTC